This TCR beta chain was recorded in a study of beta chain features in type 1 diabetes. This clone showed up just a few times. This sample also contains other DNA sequences that code for the same CDR3. TCRB transcripts that were expressed got sequenced, as all of the isolated RNA had been reverse transcribed. Some 3.4 million reads were obtained on average from naive, central memory and regulatory T cell samples. Method: immunoSEQ multiplex PCR; TCRdb's copy keeps in-frame clones and lacks some. The sample carries roughly 500,000 clones, about an eighth recorded once. V dropped 8 bases and J dropped 2; count of bases not matched to a gene: 4. The CDR3 length is 13 residues. Germline CDR1 is LNHDA and CDR2 is SQIVND (reference sequence).

This sequence was found in a woman between 18 and 29 years old in good health. The chain is built from TRBV19 and TRBJ2-7; TRBD2 matches at 9 bases. Sequencing was done on a sample of naive CD4+ T cells from blood. CDR3 region: CASRLAGTYEQYF. Written as DNA, the CDR3 is TGTGCCAGTCGTCTAGCGGGAACCTACGAGCAGTACTTC.